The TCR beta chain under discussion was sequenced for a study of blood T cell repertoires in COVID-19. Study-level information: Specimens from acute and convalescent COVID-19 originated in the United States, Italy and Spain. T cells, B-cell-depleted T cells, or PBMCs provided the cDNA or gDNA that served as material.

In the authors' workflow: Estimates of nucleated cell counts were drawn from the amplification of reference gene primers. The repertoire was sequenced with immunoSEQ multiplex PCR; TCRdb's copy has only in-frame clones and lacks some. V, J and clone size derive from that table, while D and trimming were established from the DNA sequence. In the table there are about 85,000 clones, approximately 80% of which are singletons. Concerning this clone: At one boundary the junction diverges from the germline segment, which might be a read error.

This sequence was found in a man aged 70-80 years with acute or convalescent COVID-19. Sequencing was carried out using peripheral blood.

CDR3 bases: TGTGCCAGCAGCCAAGATCCAGACACCGAAGCTTTCTTT. It encodes CASSQDPDTEAFF. V usage is TRBV4-2 and J usage is TRBJ1-1; D is unresolved. This CDR3 comprises 13 residues. The germline V gene has CDR1 LGHNA and CDR2 YNFKEQ.